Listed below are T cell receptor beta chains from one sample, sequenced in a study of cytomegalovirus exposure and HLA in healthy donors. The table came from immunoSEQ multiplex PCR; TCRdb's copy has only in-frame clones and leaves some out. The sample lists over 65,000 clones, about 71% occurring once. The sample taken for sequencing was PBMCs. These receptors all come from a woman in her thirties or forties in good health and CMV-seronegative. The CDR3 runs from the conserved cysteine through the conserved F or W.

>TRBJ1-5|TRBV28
CASSPLDRINQPQHF
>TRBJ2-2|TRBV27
CASSSGTGTPPNTGELFF
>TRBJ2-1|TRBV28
CASSPSGLATNEQFF
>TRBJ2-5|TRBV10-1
CASSESGGLQETQYF
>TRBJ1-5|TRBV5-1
CASRSLPRTGAQHSNQPQHF
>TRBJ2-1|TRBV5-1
CASSLGLERGEQFF
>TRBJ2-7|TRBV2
CASRGTSGMGEQYF
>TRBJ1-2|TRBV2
CASTWDRGQIGYTF
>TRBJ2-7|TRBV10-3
CAIGSGVSYEQYF
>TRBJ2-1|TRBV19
CASRTITGTGFDEQFF
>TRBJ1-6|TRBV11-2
CASSSGYNSPLHF
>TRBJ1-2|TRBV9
CASSVGGLYGYTF
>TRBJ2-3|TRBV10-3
CAISVKTGLAGESPDTQYF
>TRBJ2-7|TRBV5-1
CASSLSGSEQYF
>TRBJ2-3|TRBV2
CASSVRLASSTDTQYF
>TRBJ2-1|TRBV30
CAWDSGLSDNEQFF
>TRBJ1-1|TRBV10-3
CAISSSGQAEAFF
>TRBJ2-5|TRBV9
CASSVDRGGGETQYF
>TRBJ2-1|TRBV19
CASSILGTNYNEQFF
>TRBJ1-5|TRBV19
CASSPQGQGAGQPQHF
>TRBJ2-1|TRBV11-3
CASSFGGTYNEQFF
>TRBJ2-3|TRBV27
CASSRGPSSDTQYF
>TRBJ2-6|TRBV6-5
CASSIPGANVLTF
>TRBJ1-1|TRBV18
CASSPPRQSLYTEAFF
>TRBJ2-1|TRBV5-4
CASSSRQTNYNEQFF
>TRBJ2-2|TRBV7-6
CASSRGGEYTGELFF
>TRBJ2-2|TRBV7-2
CASSLLGELFF
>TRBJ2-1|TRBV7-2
CASSFVSGLAANEQFF
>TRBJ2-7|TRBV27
CASKSQGATDEQYF
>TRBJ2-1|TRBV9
CASSVRGGGTYNEQFF
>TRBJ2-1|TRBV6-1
CASSGTGRSYNEQFF
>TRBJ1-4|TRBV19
CASSITVGQGEKLFF
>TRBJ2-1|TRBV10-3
CAISVFAGGSDEQFF
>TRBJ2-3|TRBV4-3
CASSQDGTNTDTQYF
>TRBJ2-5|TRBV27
CASSPQGGEETQYF
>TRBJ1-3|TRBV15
CATSGQSGNTIYF
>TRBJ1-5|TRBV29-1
CSTGDSSHGAQHF
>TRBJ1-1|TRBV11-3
CASSYTRGEAFF
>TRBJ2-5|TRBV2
CASSEQGSRETQYF
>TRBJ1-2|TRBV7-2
CASSIPGQGARGYTF
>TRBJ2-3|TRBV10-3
CAISGTSGADTQYF
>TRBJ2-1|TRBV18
CASSWTTYNEQFF
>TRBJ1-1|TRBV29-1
CSVERVNTEAFF
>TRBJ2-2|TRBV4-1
CASSQEKGTGYTGELFF
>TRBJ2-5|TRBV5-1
CASSLTGYQETQYF
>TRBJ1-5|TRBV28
CASTQTGYSNQPQHF
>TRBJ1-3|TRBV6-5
CASSIHNSGNTIYF
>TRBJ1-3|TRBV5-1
CASAPDRWSGNTIYF
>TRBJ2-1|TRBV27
CASSRRQGVHNEQFF
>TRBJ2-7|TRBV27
CASSPSPGHLSYEQYF
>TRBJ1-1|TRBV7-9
CASSFGQGPTEAFF
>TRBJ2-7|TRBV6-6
CASSPSGRAYEQYF
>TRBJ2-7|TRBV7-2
CASSSQLGNEQYF
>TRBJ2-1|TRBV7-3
CASSSSGANSYNEQFF
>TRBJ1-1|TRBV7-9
CASSLASHEAFF
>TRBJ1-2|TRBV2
CASSTDGVRGYTF